The subject of this entry is one TCR beta chain. What it recognizes is unknown. The data belong to a study of blood T cells in healthy people across ages. Whole-study findings and limits: Researchers report that TCR beta diversity correlated strongly with naive T cell percentage.

V lost 2 bases, J lost 2 bases, and 19 bases lay in between. The germline CDR1 and CDR2 sequences are DFQATT and SNEGSKA (reference sequence). The CDR3 is 16 amino acids. Alongside a J-beta primer mix, a sample-barcoded 5' primer served in a second PCR lasting roughly 6 to 12 cycles. A single record per CDR3 protein comes from TCRdb applying MiXCR to the 5' RACE reads. This sample carries 580,000 or so distinct CDR3 sequences, around 48% of them seen once, and the ten largest clones take about 22%. The sample consisted of blood. The chain recombines TRBV20-1 with TRBJ2-7; D is perhaps TRBD1 or TRBD2 (5 bases each). The clonotype comes from an elderly man in good health. CDR3 sequence reads: CSARSRAGTGTYEQYF. DNA for the CDR3: TGCAGTGCTAGATCCAGGGCTGGGACGGGAACCTACGAGCAGTACTTC.